The text below deals with one TCR beta chain. One junction end does not reproduce the germline sequence, and a read error may be involved. The data originate from a study of blood T cell repertoires in COVID-19. Study at large: COVID-19 samples, acute and convalescent, were from the United States, Italy and Spain.

Generated by immunoSEQ multiplex PCR, the TCRdb table keeps only in-frame clones and is missing some. The sample has 200,000 to 250,000 clones, just over 85% seen once. The CDR3 runs 14 residues. Germline loops: CDR1 SGHTA, CDR2 FQGNSA. Everyone who took part was roughly 18 to 100 years old, and they came from about two dozen US areas. Recovered status in Cohort 3 required two negative PCRs, clearance, or symptom resolution. This clonotype was sampled from a man aged 35 to 55 who had recovered from COVID-19. This chain links TRBV7-2 with TRBJ2-2; D is uncertain. Material for sequencing was PBMCs or T cells enriched from blood (not recorded which). The CDR3 loop is CAGSPPGNTGELFF. For the CDR3, the DNA is TGTGCCGGCAGCCCTCCGGGGAACACCGGGGAGCTGTTTTTT.